The 5 T cell receptor beta chains below were found in one sample sequenced in a study of beta chain features in type 1 diabetes. The isolated RNA, all of it, was reverse transcribed, so expressed TCRB transcripts were what got sequenced. Some clones are missing from TCRdb's copy, which holds only in-frame ones; the method was immunoSEQ multiplex PCR. The sample has more than 300,000 clones, around 9% seen once. No antigen has been identified for these receptors. Study-level points and caveats: Patients with Type 1 diabetes showed moderately but significantly shorter TCRB CDR3s in all four CD4+ subsets.

Material for sequencing was central memory CD4+ T cells from blood. The receptors originated from a young man with type 1 diabetes.

This clone has more than one count but fewer than ten. The chain combines TRBV7-9 with TRBJ2-1; TRBD2 aligns across 12 bases. V shed 1 base and J 10 bases; nucleotides not matched to a gene: 11. This CDR3 comprises 17 residues. CDR1 SEHNR and CDR2 FQNEAQ come from the germline V gene (reference sequence). CDR3 DNA: TGTGCCAGCAGCTTAGGACTAGCGGGGGCCCCGCTCGGCGAGCAGTTCTTC. Its protein product is CASSLGLAGAPLGEQFF. The full variable domain, rest sourced from reference TRBV7-9 and TRBJ2-1, is DTGVSQNPRHKITKRGQNVTFRCDPISEHNRLYWYRQTLGQGPEFLTYFQNEAQLEKSRLLSDRFSAERPKGSFSTLEIQRTEQGDSAMYLCASSLGLAGAPLGEQFFGPGTRLTVL.

The chain uses TRBV29-1 and TRBJ2-5; D is ambiguous. The germline gives CDR1 SQVTM, CDR2 ANQGSEA. This CDR3 spans 11 amino acids. Trimming removed 4 bases from V and 3 bases from J, with 6 bases in between. The CDR3, as DNA: TGCAGCGTTGCTGGAGAAGAGACCCAGTACTTC. Residues: CSVAGEETQYF.

A few counts support this clone. The chain combines TRBV6-5 with TRBJ2-5; D possibly corresponds to TRBD1 (5 bases). This CDR3 is built from 15 residues. V was shortened by 2 bases and J by 4 bases, with 14 bases between the two germline ends. In germline, CDR1 is MNHEY, CDR2 SVGAGI. The CDR3 nucleotides are TGTGCCAGCAGTTACCTGGGCAGGGATGGAGAGACCCAGTACTTC. Translation gives CASSYLGRDGETQYF.

V and J are TRBV7-9 and TRBJ1-1; D not resolved. CDR3 size: 17 residues. CDR1 and CDR2 from the germline V gene are SEHNR and FQNEAQ (reference sequence). V was shortened by 5 bases and J by 1 base, with 20 bases between the two germline ends. The CDR3 region is CASSPPPKDGKNTEAFF. In DNA, the CDR3 is TGTGCCAGCAGCCCCCCCCCGAAGGACGGTAAGAACACTGAAGCTTTCTTT.

This chain uses TRBV5-4 with TRBJ2-3, with D unresolved. Per germline, CDR1 SGHNT and CDR2 YYREEE (reference sequence). Trimming shortened V by 0 bases and J by 5 bases, and 10 bases separated the two germline ends. CDR3 length equals 14 residues. In DNA, the CDR3 is TGTGCCAGCAGCTTGGGGCAGCGAGGAGATACGCAGTATTTT. It yields the protein CASSLGQRGDTQYF.